A single sample is the source of the 20 T cell receptor beta chains below, sequenced in a study of T cell responses to AZD1222 COVID-19 vaccine. Measured with immunoSEQ multiplex PCR; TCRdb has only the in-frame clones, and not every one. This table holds some 120,000 clones, around nine tenths found once. This material consisted of peripheral blood, taken on day 0 of AZD1222 vaccination. These receptors were obtained from an adult in good health.

The table lists this clone with a count of one. V gene TRBV18 combines with J gene TRBJ1-6, with D tentatively TRBD1 (5 bases). Trimming shortened V by 2 bases and J by 8 bases, and 13 bases separated the two germline ends. The CDR3 is 15 amino acids. Germline CDR1 and CDR2: KGHSH and LQKENI. The CDR3 DNA reads TGTGCCAGCTCACCAATTGCAGGGTTGGATTCACCCCTCCACTTT. The encoded protein is CASSPIAGLDSPLHF.

J is TRBJ2-5 and V is TRBV27; TRBD1 matches 7 bases. Unmatched junction bases numbered 7, after V lost 5 bases and J lost 1 base. Germline CDR1 reads MNHEY; CDR2 reads SMNVEV (reference sequence). There are 15 residues in the CDR3. The CDR3 loop reads CASSTQGSGQETQYF. DNA for the CDR3: TGTGCCAGCAGTACACAGGGGTCAGGCCAAGAGACCCAGTACTTC.

This clone appeared once. The chain carries TRBV7-2 and TRBJ1-5, with D maybe TRBD1 (6 bases). In germline, CDR1 is SGHTA, CDR2 FQGNSA. The length of the CDR3 is 14 residues. V lost 4 bases and J lost 6, with 13 bases in between. The CDR3 bases are TGTGCCAGCAGCTCACAGGGATATAGTCAGCCCCAGCATTTT. Translation gives CASSSQGYSQPQHF.

This clone came up a few times. The chain recombines TRBV10-3 with TRBJ2-1; 9 bases are a match to TRBD2. V shed 0 bases, J shed 3 bases, and the junction held 15 bases outside the gene matches. There are 20 residues in the CDR3. Germline assignment: CDR1 ENHRY and CDR2 SYGVKD. The CDR3 coding sequence is TGTGCCATCAGTGAGTCCTATTTGGGGTTAGCGGGAGTCGTCTACAATGAGCAGTTCTTC. Encoded protein: CAISESYLGLAGVVYNEQFF.

The gene calls are TRBV5-1 and TRBJ1-3; D perhaps matches TRBD1 (5 bases). The CDR3 consists of 18 residues. V was trimmed by 7 bases and J by 0 bases, leaving 23 bases between them. Germline lookup yields CDR1 SGHRS and CDR2 YFSETQ. CDR3 DNA: TGCGCCAGCTCCGAAATGGGGGGTTGGCAGACCTCTGGAAACACCATATATTTT. It codes for CASSEMGGWQTSGNTIYF. The full variable domain, completed using reference TRBV5-1 and TRBJ1-3, is KAGVTQTPRYLIKTRGQQVTLSCSPISGHRSVSWYQQTPGQGLQFLFEYFSETQRNKGNFPGRFSGRQFSNSRSEMNVSTLELGDSALYLCASSEMGGWQTSGNTIYFGEGSWLTVV.

V and J are TRBV18 and TRBJ2-4; D unclear. CDR3 size: 12 residues. V was clipped by 3 bases and J by 7 bases, with 7 bases between them. CDR1 and CDR2 (germline): KGHSH, LQKENI. CDR3 sequence: CASSPPGNIQYF. CDR3 DNA sequence: TGTGCCAGCTCACCCCCCGGGAACATTCAGTACTTC. Based on the CDR3 plus reference TRBV18 and TRBJ2-4, the full variable domain is NAGVMQNPRHLVRRRGQEARLRCSPMKGHSHVYWYRQLPEEGLKFMVYLQKENIIDESGMPKERFSAEFPKEGPSILRIQQVVRGDSAAYFCASSPPGNIQYFGAGTRLSVL.

The chain couples TRBV5-4 to TRBJ1-2; no clear D gene. The CDR3 runs 11 residues. Trimming removed 2 bases at V and 6 bases at J, with 5 bases between. The V gene's germline CDR1 is SGHNT and CDR2 YYREEE (reference sequence). The CDR3, as DNA: TGTGCCAGCAGCTTAGGGAATGGCTACACCTTC. This translates into CASSLGNGYTF. The full variable domain, its missing parts supplied by reference TRBV5-4 and TRBJ1-2, is ETGVTQSPTHLIKTRGQQVTLRCSSQSGHNTVSWYQQALGQGPQFIFQYYREEENGRGNFPPRFSGLQFPNYSSELNVNALELDDSALYLCASSLGNGYTFGSGTRLTVV.

The rearrangement joins TRBV6-5 to TRBJ2-7; D is ambiguous. The V and J ends lost 2 bases and 0 bases respectively, with 8 bases between them. Germline CDR1 reads MNHEY; CDR2 reads SVGAGI. The CDR3 has 14 amino acids. This CDR3 is CASSYRLNSYEQYF. For the CDR3, the DNA is TGTGCCAGCAGTTACCGGCTGAACTCCTACGAGCAGTACTTC.

This chain links TRBV7-8 with TRBJ2-3; 11 bases map to TRBD2. This CDR3 comprises 16 residues. Germline CDR1 reads SGHVS; CDR2 reads FQNEAQ. V was clipped by 1 base and J by 3 bases; unmatched bases: 3. Here the CDR3 DNA reads TGTGCCAGCAGCTTAGGACTAGCGGGAACTACAGATACGCAGTATTTT. Translated: CASSLGLAGTTDTQYF.

In its sample, this clone was seen once. The V call is TRBV3-1 (or the pseudogene TRBV3-2), the J call TRBJ1-2; possible D gene TRBD1, 5 bases. The CDR3 length is 14 residues. V was clipped by 0 bases and J by 8 bases, with 13 bases between them. Per the germline V gene, CDR1 is LGHDT and CDR2 is YNNKEL (reference sequence). CDR3 in DNA: TGTGCCAGCAGCCAAGATGGAGGGGCCGGCGGCTACACCTTC. Translating it yields CASSQDGGAGGYTF.

The V call is TRBV6-5, the J call TRBJ1-2; 9 bases align to TRBD1. The CDR3 loop spans 14 amino acids. Per germline, CDR1 MNHEY and CDR2 SVGAGI. The J segment lost 6 bases and the V segment lost 2 bases, leaving 4 bases of the junction unmatched. The DNA of the CDR3 is TGTGCCAGCAGTTACGGGACAGGGTCAAATGGCTACACCTTC. As protein: CASSYGTGSNGYTF.

The CDR3 spells CASSLAGDGTEAFF. DNA for the CDR3: TGTGCCAGCAGCTTAGCAGGGGATGGCACTGAAGCTTTCTTT. V and J are TRBV7-9 and TRBJ1-1; D is possibly TRBD1 (5 bases). Germline V CDR1 and CDR2: SEHNR, FQNEAQ (reference sequence). V lost 0 bases, J lost 4 bases, and 9 bases lay in between. The CDR3 sequence is 14 residues long.

V and J are TRBV19 and TRBJ1-5, with a weak D call TRBD1 (5 bases). V was cut by 5 bases and J by 10 bases, with 15 bases left in between. Germline V lookup: CDR1 LNHDA, CDR2 SQIVND (reference sequence). The CDR3 spans 13 residues. CDR3 nucleotides: TGTGCCAGTAGTTACACAGGAGGGGTACCCCAGCATTTT. Translation gives CASSYTGGVPQHF.

The J gene is TRBJ1-1, the V gene TRBV5-1, with TRBD1 identical over 7 bases. The CDR3 has 16 amino acids. CDR1 SGHRS and CDR2 YFSETQ come from the germline V gene. V shed 0 bases, J shed 4 bases, and the junction held 9 bases outside the gene matches. The CDR3 DNA reads as TGCGCCAGCAGCTTGGCCGGTTGGGACAGTGCCACTGAAGCTTTCTTT. Amino acids: CASSLAGWDSATEAFF.

The V and J genes are TRBV6-2 or TRBV6-3 and TRBJ1-5; tentatively, D is TRBD1 (5 bases). V lost 4 bases and J 3 bases, leaving 19 bases between the germline ends. Germline V CDR1 and CDR2: MNHEY, SVGEGT. CDR3 length: 17 residues. CDR3 region: CASSSTLGGGFNQPQHF. The DNA of the CDR3 is TGTGCCAGCAGTTCCACCCTCGGGGGAGGGTTCAATCAGCCCCAGCATTTT.

This rearrangement joins TRBV6-5 to TRBJ2-1, with 7 bases aligning to TRBD2. V trimming: 5 bases; J trimming: 0 bases; junction bases outside the gene matches: 4. This CDR3 comprises 15 residues. Germline V gene lookup returns CDR1 MNHEY and CDR2 SVGAGI. This chain's CDR3 is CASSPASGSYNEQFF. The CDR3 DNA is TGTGCCAGCAGTCCTGCTAGCGGCTCCTACAATGAGCAGTTCTTC.

This chain uses TRBV28 with TRBJ2-3; 8 bases line up with TRBD2. Germline V gene data show CDR1 as MDHEN and CDR2 as SYDVKM. J lost 5 bases, V lost 4 bases, and 8 bases had no gene match. The CDR3 is 15 amino acids. The CDR3, as DNA: TGTGCCAGCAGTTCAAGCGGGAGAGGTAGAGATACGCAGTATTTT. This encodes CASSSSGRGRDTQYF. Supplemented by reference TRBV28 and TRBJ2-3, the full variable domain reads DVKVTQSSRYLVKRTGEKVFLECVQDMDHENMFWYRQDPGLGLRLIYFSYDVKMKEKGDIPEGYSVSREKKERFSLILESASTNQTSMYLCASSSSGRGRDTQYFGPGTRLTVL.

The chain recombines TRBV30 with TRBJ1-6, with a weak D call TRBD1 (5 bases). Trimming took 0 bases from V and 8 from J, leaving 8 bases between them. The CDR3 has 13 residues. Germline V gene sequence: CDR1 GTSNPN, CDR2 SVGIG (reference sequence). CDR3 loop: CAWSVQGDSPLHF. The DNA of the CDR3 is TGTGCCTGGAGTGTCCAGGGCGATTCACCCCTCCACTTT.

V and J are TRBV7-9 and TRBJ2-4; the match to TRBD2 covers 13 bases. Trimming removed 3 bases from V and 8 bases from J; junction bases left unmatched: 13. CDR1 and CDR2 from the germline V gene are SEHNR and FQNEAQ (reference sequence). The CDR3 covers 18 residues. The CDR3 loop is CASSLNITSGRASYIQYF. In DNA, the CDR3 is TGTGCCAGCAGCTTGAATATCACTAGCGGGAGGGCTTCGTACATTCAGTACTTC.

This clone has just one count. The rearrangement links TRBV10-1 to TRBJ2-7; TRBD1 matches at 8 bases. Germline V lookup: CDR1 WNHNN, CDR2 SYGVQD (reference sequence). V shed 5 bases, J shed 2 bases, and the junction held 5 bases outside the gene matches. The CDR3 extends over 14 amino acids. The CDR3 coding sequence is TGCGCCAGCAGTAGGGACAGGAGGCCCTACGAGCAGTACTTC. Translating it yields CASSRDRRPYEQYF.